This T cell receptor (beta chain) came from a study of identifying expanded T cells in peripheral blood. General observations from the study: About 1.2 clones differed between technical replicates, versus about 15 and 19 over time. Variance in clone template counts between roughly 2-week samples significantly increased with total template count across all healthy donors.

Germline CDR1 is LNHNV and CDR2 is YYDKDF (reference sequence). V dropped 1 base and J dropped 3 bases, with 10 bases sitting between them. This CDR3 has 15 amino acids. Healthy donors had no documented immune events, such as infections, while sampled. For this clone: Its cognate antigen is unknown.

TCRdb's table, derived via immunoSEQ multiplex PCR, lists solely in-frame clones and lacks some. The table records about 85,000 clones, around nine tenths of them present only once. The sequence was collected from a person between 18 and 70 years old in good health. The chain links TRBV15 to TRBJ1-3; D unresolved. Sequenced sample: blood. In DNA form, the CDR3 reads TGTGCCACCAGCAGAGTACGGGCGGGTGGAAACACCATATATTTT. Translating gives CATSRVRAGGNTIYF.